The sequence of this T cell receptor beta chain was determined in a study of blood T cells in healthy people across ages. Broader study findings: No conclusive comparison of naive versus antigen-experienced cells was possible with unsorted PBMCs. Donors of long life had a larger count of naive CD4+ cells and greater diversity than aged donors. The CMV status of each donor remained undetermined, and this could have confounded shifts in expanded clonotypes.

The trim removed 6 bases at V and 0 bases at J, leaving 8 bases unmatched. In germline, CDR1 is MNHNS, CDR2 SASEGT. This CDR3 comprises 17 residues. Through a sample-barcoded 5' primer and a J-beta primer mix, a second PCR was run for roughly 6 to 12 cycles. TCRdb passed the 5' RACE reads through MiXCR, listing each CDR3 protein once. Of about 1.4 million distinct CDR3 sequences detected, approximately 59% appear once; the ten largest clones hold approximately 7%. This clonotype has only a few counts. Its target is not known. Sequencing was performed on blood. This chain joins TRBV6-1 and TRBJ2-5; 12 bases align to TRBD2. This TCR was sampled from a man aged 18 to 29 in good health. The CDR3 loop is CASRGLAGRPYQETQYF. Here the CDR3 DNA reads TGTGCCAGCAGAGGACTAGCGGGGCGCCCTTACCAAGAGACCCAGTACTTC.